A single T cell receptor (beta chain) is shown here with its context. This sample is drawn from a study of blood T cell repertoires in COVID-19. Background on the study: Sources were T cells, B-cell-depleted T cells, or PBMCs; the material itself was cDNA or gDNA.

TCRdb keeps only in-frame clones here, not all; method: immunoSEQ multiplex PCR. The table includes about 140,000 clones, 79% detected once. This receptor was taken from a man aged 50 or older with active or convalescent COVID-19. The sample taken for sequencing was peripheral blood.

The CDR3 sequence: CASSVPGLTDTQYF. For the CDR3, the DNA is TGTGCCAGCAGCGTACCGGGTCTCACAGATACGCAGTATTTT. The rearrangement uses TRBV7-3 and TRBJ2-3; no definite D call. This CDR3 is 14 amino acids long. Germline CDR1 is SGHTA and CDR2 is FQGTGA. With 5 bases removed from V and 2 bases from J, the gap between germline ends came to 11 bases.